This TCR beta chain was obtained from a study of long-term antiretroviral therapy in people with HIV. Germline CDR1 is SGHRS and CDR2 is YFSETQ. This CDR3 is built from 14 residues. V was clipped by 3 bases and J by 2 bases; unmatched bases: 2. Samples were assayed with immunoSEQ v3.0 at survey level. TCRdb's table, derived via immunoSEQ multiplex PCR, lists solely in-frame clones and lacks some. The sample gives about 39,000 clones, approximately 86% of which show up once; 3% to 5% is in the top ten. The source was unsorted PBMCs, collected just before starting antiretroviral therapy. The rearrangement joins TRBV5-1 to TRBJ1-1; TRBD1 aligns across 9 bases. This receptor was identified in a woman aged 18-29 years with HIV. The CDR3 protein is CASSYRGQNTEAFF. CDR3 sequence (DNA): TGCGCCAGCAGCTACAGGGGGCAAAACACTGAAGCTTTCTTT.